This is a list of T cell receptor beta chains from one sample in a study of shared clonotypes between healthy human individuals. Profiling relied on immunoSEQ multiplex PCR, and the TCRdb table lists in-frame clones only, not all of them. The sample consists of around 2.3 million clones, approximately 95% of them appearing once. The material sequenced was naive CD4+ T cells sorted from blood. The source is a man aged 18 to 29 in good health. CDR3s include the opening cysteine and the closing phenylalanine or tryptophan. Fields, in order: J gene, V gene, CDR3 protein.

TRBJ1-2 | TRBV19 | CASSRGREYDGYTF
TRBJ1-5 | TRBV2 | CASSEALTALYSNQPQHF
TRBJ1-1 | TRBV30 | CAWSVRKNTEAFF
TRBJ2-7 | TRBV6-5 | CASSSLTSGDYEQYF
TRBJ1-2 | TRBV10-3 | CAITTVRNYGYTF
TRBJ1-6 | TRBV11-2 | CASSLDRQAPRSPLHF
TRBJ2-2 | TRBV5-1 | CASSLTSGAGELFF
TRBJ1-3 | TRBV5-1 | CASSLGAPGEGNTIYF
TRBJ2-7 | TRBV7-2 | CASSLAFGQGHEQYF
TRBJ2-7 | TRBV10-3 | CAISDGYVYEQYF
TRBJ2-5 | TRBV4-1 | CASSQDLGTQRTQYF
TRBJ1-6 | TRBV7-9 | CASSETEGVYNSPLHF
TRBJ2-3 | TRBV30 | CAWSVGLQGTSTQYF
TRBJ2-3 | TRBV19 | CASSLQGDTQYF
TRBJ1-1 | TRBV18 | CASSPSGTRNTEAFF
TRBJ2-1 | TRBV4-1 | CASSQDLLAGDEQFF
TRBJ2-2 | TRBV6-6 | CASSYDQNTGELFF
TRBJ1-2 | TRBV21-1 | CASSKDRVEVGYTF
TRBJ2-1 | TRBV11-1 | CASSHGQDRAYNEQFF
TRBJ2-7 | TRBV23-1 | CASSQSSCRQANEQYF
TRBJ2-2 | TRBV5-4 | CASSLTKANTGELFF
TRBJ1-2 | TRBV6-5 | CASSYGRARGYTF
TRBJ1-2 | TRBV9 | CASSVADYGYTF